The text below deals with one TCR beta chain. Measured with immunoSEQ multiplex PCR; TCRdb has only the in-frame clones, and not every one. Here the sample spans around 100,000 clones, approximately 89% being singletons. The CDR3 consists of 17 residues. V lost 5 bases and J lost 0, with 17 bases in between. Germline V lookup: CDR1 LNHNV, CDR2 YYDKDF (reference sequence). The data belong to a study of T cell changes during pregnancy in multiple sclerosis. V gene TRBV15 combines with J gene TRBJ1-3; weak D call: TRBD1 (6 bases). The clonotype comes from a female donor with multiple sclerosis, enrolled in a pregnancy study. The starting material was peripheral blood, obtained after pregnancy. CDR3 loop: CATSQWTVGPSGNTIYF. CDR3 in DNA: TGTGCCACCAGCCAGTGGACAGTTGGCCCCTCTGGAAACACCATATATTTT.